Below, 5 T cell receptor beta chains from the same sample are listed, as sequenced in a study of T cell repertoires in cytomegalovirus infection. TCRdb re-analysed the reads in MiXCR, keeping a single row per CDR3 protein. Seen here are about 530,000 distinct CDR3 sequences, about 30% observed once, and the top ten hold roughly 13%. Sequencing used PBMCs. The source is a human donor in good health (CMV status not recorded). Some clones in this sample may be carry-over from other donors' samples.

This clonotype was seen at least ten times. V is TRBV7-9 and J is TRBJ2-3, with TRBD2 matching 11 bases. Unmatched junction bases numbered 16, after V lost 5 bases and J lost 0 bases. Germline-derived CDR1 and CDR2 are SEHNR and FQNEAQ (reference sequence). CDR3 length: 20 residues. The CDR3 is CASSATPGLAELTSTDTQYF. CDR3 nucleotides: TGTGCCAGCAGCGCCACTCCGGGACTAGCGGAACTCACTAGCACAGATACGCAGTATTTT.

The chain joins TRBV19 to TRBJ2-3; D may be TRBD1 (6 bases). This CDR3 region has 17 residues. V lost 0 bases and J 4 bases, leaving 17 bases between the germline ends. The germline CDR1 and CDR2 sequences are LNHDA and SQIVND (reference sequence). CDR3 sequence: CASSIEDRPVDPDTQYF. The CDR3 DNA is TGTGCCAGTAGTATAGAGGACAGACCCGTAGATCCAGATACGCAGTATTTT.

The V and J genes are TRBV5-1 and TRBJ2-1, with TRBD2 matching over 12 bases. The CDR3 loop spans 18 amino acids. V dropped 4 bases and J dropped 8; count of bases not matched to a gene: 16. Germline CDR1 SGHRS, CDR2 YFSETQ. The CDR3 sequence: CASSPRVRLAGVEYEQFF. CDR3 coding DNA: TGCGCCAGCAGCCCCCGAGTGAGACTAGCGGGAGTTGAATATGAGCAGTTCTTC.

The chain recombines TRBV7-9 with TRBJ1-2; tentatively, D is TRBD1 (5 bases). V was shortened by 3 bases and J by 2 bases, with 13 bases between the two germline ends. CDR3 size: 15 residues. Germline assignment: CDR1 SEHNR and CDR2 FQNEAQ (reference sequence). The CDR3 coding sequence is TGTGCCAGCAGCTTTGGACATGGCGTAAACTATGGCTACACCTTC. Amino acid sequence: CASSFGHGVNYGYTF.

The V call is TRBV10-3, the J call TRBJ2-5; tentatively, D is TRBD1 (6 bases). This CDR3 is 13 amino acids long. Trimming shortened V by 6 bases and J by 5 bases, and 13 bases separated the two germline ends. The germline V gene encodes CDR1 ENHRY and CDR2 SYGVKD. In DNA form, the CDR3 reads TGTGCCATCAGCCTACAGGGAGACGAGACCCAGTACTTC. Its protein product is CAISLQGDETQYF.